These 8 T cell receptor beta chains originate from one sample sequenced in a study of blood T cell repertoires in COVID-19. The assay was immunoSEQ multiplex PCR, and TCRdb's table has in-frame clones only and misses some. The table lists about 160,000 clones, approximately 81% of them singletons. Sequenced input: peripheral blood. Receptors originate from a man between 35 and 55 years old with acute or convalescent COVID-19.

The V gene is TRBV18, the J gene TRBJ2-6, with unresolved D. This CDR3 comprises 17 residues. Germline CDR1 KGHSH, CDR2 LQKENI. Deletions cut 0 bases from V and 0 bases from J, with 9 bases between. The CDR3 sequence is CASSPPPQYSGANVLTF. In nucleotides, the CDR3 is TGTGCCAGCTCACCACCGCCACAGTACTCTGGGGCCAACGTCCTGACTTTC. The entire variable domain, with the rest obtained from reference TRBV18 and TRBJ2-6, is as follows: NAGVMQNPRHLVRRRGQEARLRCSPMKGHSHVYWYRQLPEEGLKFMVYLQKENIIDESGMPKERFSAEFPKEGPSILRIQQVVRGDSAAYFCASSPPPQYSGANVLTFGAGSRLTVL.

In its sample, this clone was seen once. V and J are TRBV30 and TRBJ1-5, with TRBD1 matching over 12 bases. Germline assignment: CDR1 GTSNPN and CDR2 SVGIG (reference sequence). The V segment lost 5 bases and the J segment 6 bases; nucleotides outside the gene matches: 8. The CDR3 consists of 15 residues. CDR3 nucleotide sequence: TGTGCCTGGGGGGACAGGGGGCGATCGGGTCAGCCCCAGCATTTT. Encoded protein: CAWGDRGRSGQPQHF.

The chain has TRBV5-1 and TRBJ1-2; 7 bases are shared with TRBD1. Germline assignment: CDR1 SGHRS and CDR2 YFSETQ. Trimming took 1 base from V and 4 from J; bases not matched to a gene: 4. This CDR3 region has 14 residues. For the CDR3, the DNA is TGCGCCAGCAGCTTGCCGGGACAGTTCTATGGCTACACCTTC. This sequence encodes CASSLPGQFYGYTF.

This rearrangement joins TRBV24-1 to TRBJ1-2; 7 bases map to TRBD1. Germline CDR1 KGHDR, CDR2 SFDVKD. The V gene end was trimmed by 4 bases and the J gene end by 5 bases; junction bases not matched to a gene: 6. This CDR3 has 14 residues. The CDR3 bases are TGTGCCACCAGTGAACCGGGACAGAATTATGGCTACACCTTC. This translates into CATSEPGQNYGYTF.

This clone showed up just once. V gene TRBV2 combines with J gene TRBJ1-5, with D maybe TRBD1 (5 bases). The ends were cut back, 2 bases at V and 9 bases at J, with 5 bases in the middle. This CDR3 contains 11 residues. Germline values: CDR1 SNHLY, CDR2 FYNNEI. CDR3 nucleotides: TGTGCCAGCAGTGAAACAGGGCCCCAGCATTTT. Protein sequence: CASSETGPQHF.

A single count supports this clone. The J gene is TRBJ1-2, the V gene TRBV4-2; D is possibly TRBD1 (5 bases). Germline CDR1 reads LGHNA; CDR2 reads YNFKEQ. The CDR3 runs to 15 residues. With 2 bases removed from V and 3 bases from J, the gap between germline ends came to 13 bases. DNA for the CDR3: TGTGCCAGCAGCCAACCTCAGGGCTTGGACTATGGCTACACCTTC. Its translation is CASSQPQGLDYGYTF.

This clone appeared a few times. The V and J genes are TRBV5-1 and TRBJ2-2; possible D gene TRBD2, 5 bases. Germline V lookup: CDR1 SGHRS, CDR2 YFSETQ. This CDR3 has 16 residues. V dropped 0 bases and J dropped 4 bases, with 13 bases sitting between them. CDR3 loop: CASSLEPGIGTGELFF. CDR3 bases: TGCGCCAGCAGCTTGGAGCCGGGGATAGGCACCGGGGAGCTGTTTTTT.

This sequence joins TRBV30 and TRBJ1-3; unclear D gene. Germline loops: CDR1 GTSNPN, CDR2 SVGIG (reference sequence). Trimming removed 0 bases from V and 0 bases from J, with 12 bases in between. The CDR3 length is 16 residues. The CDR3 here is CAWSVAGSLSGNTIYF. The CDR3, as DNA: TGTGCCTGGAGTGTAGCGGGCAGCCTCTCTGGAAACACCATATATTTT.